The 19 T cell receptor beta chains reported below all come from one sample, sequenced in a study of blood T cell repertoires in COVID-19. Profiled with immunoSEQ multiplex PCR; TCRdb holds only in-frame clones, not every one. The sample yields under 300,000 clones, 70% to 90% seen once. The sample comprised peripheral blood. Receptor source: a woman aged 40 to 55 who had recovered from COVID-19.

The chain joins TRBV6-1 to TRBJ2-7; D remains ambiguous. The ends were cut back, 3 bases at V and 5 bases at J, with 5 bases in the middle. CDR1 and CDR2 (germline): MNHNS, SASEGT. The CDR3 consists of 11 residues. The CDR3 region has the DNA TGTGCCAGCAGTGACCTTGACGAGCAGTACTTC. It encodes CASSDLDEQYF.

This chain joins TRBV19 and TRBJ2-5; perhaps TRBD1 as D (6 bases). The V and J ends lost 5 bases and 3 bases respectively, with 16 bases between them. CDR3 length equals 15 residues. Germline V gene lookup returns CDR1 LNHDA and CDR2 SQIVND (reference sequence). In DNA, the CDR3 is TGTGCCAGTAGTTCCCGTCAGGGGTGGAAAGAGACCCAGTACTTC. It yields the protein CASSSRQGWKETQYF.

The chain combines TRBV12-3 or TRBV12-4 with TRBJ2-7, with no clear D. This CDR3 has 12 residues. V lost 7 bases to trimming and J lost 5 bases, with 12 bases between them. Here the CDR3 DNA reads TGTGCCAGCACCCTTTCGTGGCACGAGCAGTACTTC. It specifies CASTLSWHEQYF.

This clone occurred a few times. This chain connects TRBV4-1 to TRBJ1-4; D is possibly TRBD1 (6 bases). This CDR3 comprises 15 residues. V was pared by 0 bases and J by 5 bases, with 10 bases between. CDR1 and CDR2 (germline): MGHRA, YSYEKL. This CDR3 is CASSQDGTRNEKLFF. The CDR3 coding sequence is TGCGCCAGCAGCCAAGACGGGACAAGGAATGAAAAACTGTTTTTT.

The J gene is TRBJ1-2, the V gene TRBV7-8, with 9 bases fitting TRBD1. V shed 0 bases, J shed 6 bases, and the junction held 8 bases outside the gene matches. This CDR3 is built from 16 residues. Germline V gene lookup returns CDR1 SGHVS and CDR2 FQNEAQ. CDR3 sequence (DNA): TGTGCCAGCAGCTTAGCGGGAGGACAGGGGTTTGATGGCTACACCTTC. It yields the protein CASSLAGGQGFDGYTF.

Of note for this clone: Germline and junction disagree at one end, which may indicate a read error. The V call is TRBV30, the J call TRBJ2-7; TRBD2 might be the D (5 bases). CDR1 GTSNPN and CDR2 SVGIG come from the germline V gene (reference sequence). CDR3 length equals 14 residues. The CDR3 spells CAWSPLAGSYGQYF. The DNA of the CDR3 is TGTGCCTGGAGTCCCCTGGCGGGTTCCTACGGGCAGTACTTC.

V gene TRBV2 combines with J gene TRBJ1-2, with D perhaps matching TRBD1 (6 bases). V was cut by 6 bases and J by 4 bases, with 9 bases left in between. Germline assignment: CDR1 SNHLY and CDR2 FYNNEI. The CDR3 loop spans 12 amino acids. In nucleotides, the CDR3 is TGTGCCAGCAGCGGGGACATCTATGGCTACACCTTC. Protein: CASSGDIYGYTF.

This clone was detected only a few times. The chain employs TRBV5-1 and TRBJ1-3, with D maybe TRBD1 (6 bases). CDR3 length: 14 amino acids. Germline lookup yields CDR1 SGHRS and CDR2 YFSETQ. The V end was cut by 1 base, the J end by 6 bases, with 11 bases between. CDR3 residues: CASSLWAGENTIYF. As DNA, the CDR3 is TGCGCCAGCAGCTTGTGGGCAGGGGAAAACACCATATATTTT.

The V and J genes are TRBV13 and TRBJ2-3; no firm D call. This CDR3 is built from 14 residues. The germline V gene encodes CDR1 PRHDT and CDR2 FYEKMQ (reference sequence). Between the trimmed V and J ends, which lost 1 base and 0 bases, there was a span of 5 bases. In DNA form, the CDR3 reads TGTGCCAGCAGCTTAGCGACTAGCACAGATACGCAGTATTTT. This gives the protein CASSLATSTDTQYF.

The CDR3 DNA is TGCGCCAGCAGCCAAACAGGGATCCCGAACACTGAAGCTTTCTTT. This gives the protein CASSQTGIPNTEAFF. This chain connects TRBV5-1 to TRBJ1-1, with a tentative D call TRBD1 (6 bases). CDR3 length equals 15 residues. V was clipped by 4 bases and J by 1 base, with 14 bases between them. Germline V CDR1 and CDR2: SGHRS, YFSETQ.

The chain links TRBV11-3 to TRBJ2-5; TRBD2 matches 7 bases. The CDR3 consists of 16 residues. Trimming took 5 bases from V and 0 from J; bases not matched to a gene: 9. The germline gives CDR1 SGHNT, CDR2 YENEEA. The CDR3 DNA follows: TGTGCCAGCAGCCCAGGAGCGGGGATATACCAAGAGACCCAGTACTTC. Translating it yields CASSPGAGIYQETQYF.

This clone has only one observation. This sequence joins TRBV4-3 and TRBJ2-7, with 9 bases aligning to TRBD1. Germline V CDR1 and CDR2: LGHNA, YSLEER. Trimming took 1 base from V and 5 from J; bases not matched to a gene: 6. CDR3 length: 15 residues. The CDR3 loop is CASSQGRQGVNEQYF. CDR3 bases: TGCGCCAGCAGCCAAGGTCGACAGGGGGTCAACGAGCAGTACTTC.

The chain joins TRBV11-2 to TRBJ2-7, with 9 bases matching TRBD2. The germline CDR1 and CDR2 sequences are SGHAT and FQNNGV. CDR3 length equals 14 residues. The V gene end was trimmed by 3 bases and the J gene end by 3 bases; junction bases not matched to a gene: 3. The CDR3 is CASSFGTSIYEQYF. The CDR3 nucleotides read TGTGCCAGCAGCTTTGGGACTAGCATCTACGAGCAGTACTTC.

Here the CDR3 reads CASGLAFTGENTEAFF. The CDR3 coding sequence is TGTGCTAGTGGTTTGGCCTTCACAGGGGAAAACACTGAAGCTTTCTTT. V and J are TRBV12-5 and TRBJ1-1; the match to TRBD1 covers 7 bases. The germline CDR1 and CDR2 sequences are LGHNT and FRNRAP. J lost 2 bases, V lost 1 base, and 7 bases had no gene match. This CDR3 comprises 16 residues.

V and J are TRBV5-4 and TRBJ1-1, with 9 bases that match TRBD1. Per germline, CDR1 SGHNT and CDR2 YYREEE (reference sequence). The CDR3 contains 16 residues. V trimming: 4 bases; J trimming: 2 bases; junction bases outside the gene matches: 9. The chain's CDR3 is CASSIRAGQGNTEAFF. The CDR3 DNA sequence: TGTGCCAGCAGCATAAGGGCGGGACAGGGTAACACTGAAGCTTTCTTT.

CDR3 DNA: TGCGCCAGCAGCCAACTCAGGGGCTTGGGCACTGAAGCTTTCTTT. Its translation is CASSQLRGLGTEAFF. The chain is built from TRBV4-3 and TRBJ1-1; maybe TRBD1 (6 bases). This CDR3 is built from 15 residues. Germline V CDR1 and CDR2: LGHNA, YSLEER. With 2 bases removed from V and 4 bases from J, the gap between germline ends came to 14 bases.

The J gene is TRBJ2-5, the V gene TRBV19, with TRBD2 identical over 8 bases. Germline V gene data show CDR1 as LNHDA and CDR2 as SQIVND (reference sequence). The CDR3 totals 14 residues. The V and J ends lost 4 bases and 2 bases, in that order; junction bases with no gene match: 3. The CDR3 protein is CASSSSGVQETQYF. The CDR3 region has the DNA TGTGCCAGTAGTAGTAGCGGGGTTCAAGAGACCCAGTACTTC.

In the case of this clone: Other DNA sequences from this sample encode an identical CDR3 as well. The chain combines TRBV6-5 with TRBJ2-7, with TRBD1 as a possible D gene (6 bases). Trimming left V 0 bases short and J 2 bases short, with 8 bases between. The CDR3 is 14 amino acids. The germline gives CDR1 MNHEY, CDR2 SVGAGI. The CDR3 loop is CASSYSRGPYEQYF. CDR3 sequence (DNA): TGTGCCAGCAGTTACTCCAGGGGTCCCTACGAGCAGTACTTC.

This clone was detected a few times. The rearrangement links TRBV7-2 to TRBJ1-5, with 11 bases matching TRBD1. Germline V lookup: CDR1 SGHTA, CDR2 FQGNSA. With V trimmed by 3 bases and J by 2 bases, 3 bases remained unmatched. This CDR3 region has 16 residues. DNA for the CDR3: TGTGCCAGCAGCTTGGGACAGGGGGTCGGCAATCAGCCCCAGCATTTT. Its protein product is CASSLGQGVGNQPQHF.